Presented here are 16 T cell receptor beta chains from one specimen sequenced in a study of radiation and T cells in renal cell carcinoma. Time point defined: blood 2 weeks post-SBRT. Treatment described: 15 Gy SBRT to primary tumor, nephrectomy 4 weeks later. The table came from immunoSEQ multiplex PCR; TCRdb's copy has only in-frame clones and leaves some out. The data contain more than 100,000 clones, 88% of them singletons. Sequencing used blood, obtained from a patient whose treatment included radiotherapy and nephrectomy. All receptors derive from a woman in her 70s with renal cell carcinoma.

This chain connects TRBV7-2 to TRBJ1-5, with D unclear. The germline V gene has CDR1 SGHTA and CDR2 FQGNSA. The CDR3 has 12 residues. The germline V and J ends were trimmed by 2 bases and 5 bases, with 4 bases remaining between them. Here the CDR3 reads CASSLPHQPQHF. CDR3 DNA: TGTGCCAGCAGCTTACCCCATCAGCCCCAGCATTTT.

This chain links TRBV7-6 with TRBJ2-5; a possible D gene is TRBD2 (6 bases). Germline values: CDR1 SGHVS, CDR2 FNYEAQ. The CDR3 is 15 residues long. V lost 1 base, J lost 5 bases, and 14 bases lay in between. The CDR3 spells CASSLGKGRRETQYF. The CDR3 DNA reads TGTGCCAGCAGCTTAGGGAAGGGGAGGAGGGAGACCCAGTACTTC.

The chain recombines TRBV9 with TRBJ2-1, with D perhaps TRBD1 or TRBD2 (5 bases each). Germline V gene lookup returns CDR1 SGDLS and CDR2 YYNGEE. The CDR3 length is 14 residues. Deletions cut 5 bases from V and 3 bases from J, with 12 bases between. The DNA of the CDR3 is TGTGCCAGCAGTGGGACGGGAAGCTACAATGAGCAGTTCTTC. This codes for CASSGTGSYNEQFF.

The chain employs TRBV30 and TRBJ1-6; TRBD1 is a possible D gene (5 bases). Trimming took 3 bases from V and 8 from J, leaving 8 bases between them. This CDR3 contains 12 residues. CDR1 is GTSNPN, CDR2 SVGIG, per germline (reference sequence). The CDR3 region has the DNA TGTGCCTGGAGAGGGGACGATTCACCCCTCCACTTT. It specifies CAWRGDDSPLHF. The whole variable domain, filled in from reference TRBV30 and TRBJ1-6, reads SQTIHQWPATLVQPVGSPLSLECTVEGTSNPNLYWYRQAAGRGLQLLFYSVGIGQISSEVPQNLSASRPQDRQFILSSKKLLLSDSGFYLCAWRGDDSPLHFGNGTRLTVT.

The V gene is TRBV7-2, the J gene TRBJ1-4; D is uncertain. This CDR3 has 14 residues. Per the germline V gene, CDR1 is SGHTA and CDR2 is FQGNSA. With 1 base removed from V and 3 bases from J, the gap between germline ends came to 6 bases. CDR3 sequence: CASSLGGSNEKLFF. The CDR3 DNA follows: TGTGCCAGCAGCTTAGGAGGGTCTAATGAAAAACTGTTTTTT. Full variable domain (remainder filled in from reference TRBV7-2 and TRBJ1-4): GAGVSQSPSNKVTEKGKDVELRCDPISGHTALYWYRQSLGQGLEFLIYFQGNSAPDKSGLPSDRFSAERTGGSVSTLTIQRTQQEDSAVYLCASSLGGSNEKLFFGSGTQLSVL.

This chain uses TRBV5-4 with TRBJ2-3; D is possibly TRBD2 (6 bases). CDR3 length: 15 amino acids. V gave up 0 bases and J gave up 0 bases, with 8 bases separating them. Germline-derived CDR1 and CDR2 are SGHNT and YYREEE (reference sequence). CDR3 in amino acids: CASSLAGESTDTQYF. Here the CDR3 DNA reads TGTGCCAGCAGCTTGGCGGGAGAAAGCACAGATACGCAGTATTTT. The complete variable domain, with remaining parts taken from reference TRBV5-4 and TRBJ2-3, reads ETGVTQSPTHLIKTRGQQVTLRCSSQSGHNTVSWYQQALGQGPQFIFQYYREEENGRGNFPPRFSGLQFPNYSSELNVNALELDDSALYLCASSLAGESTDTQYFGPGTRLTVL.

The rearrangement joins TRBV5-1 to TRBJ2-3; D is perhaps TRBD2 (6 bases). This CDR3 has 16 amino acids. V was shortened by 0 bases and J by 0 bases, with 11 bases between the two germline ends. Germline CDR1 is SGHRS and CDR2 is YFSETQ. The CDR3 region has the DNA TGCGCCAGCAGCTTGGGGGACTGGACTAGCACAGATACGCAGTATTTT. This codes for CASSLGDWTSTDTQYF.

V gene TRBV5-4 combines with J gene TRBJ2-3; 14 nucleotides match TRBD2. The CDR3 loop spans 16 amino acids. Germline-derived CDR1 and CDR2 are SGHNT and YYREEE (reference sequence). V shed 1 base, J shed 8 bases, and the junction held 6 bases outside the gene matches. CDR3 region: CASSLKTSGGAGTQYF. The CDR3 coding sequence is TGTGCCAGCAGCTTGAAGACTAGCGGGGGGGCCGGTACGCAGTATTTT.

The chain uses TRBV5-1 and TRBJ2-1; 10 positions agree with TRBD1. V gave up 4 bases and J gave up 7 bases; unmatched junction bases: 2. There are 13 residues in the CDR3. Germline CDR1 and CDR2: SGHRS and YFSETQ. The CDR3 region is CASSGGQGNEQFF. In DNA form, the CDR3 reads TGCGCCAGCAGCGGGGGACAGGGGAATGAGCAGTTCTTC.

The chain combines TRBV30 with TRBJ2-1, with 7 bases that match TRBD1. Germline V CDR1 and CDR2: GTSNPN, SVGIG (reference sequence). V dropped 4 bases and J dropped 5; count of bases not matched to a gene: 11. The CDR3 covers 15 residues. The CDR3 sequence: CAWTQTGQTNNEQFF. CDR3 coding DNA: TGTGCCTGGACACAAACGGGACAGACAAACAATGAGCAGTTCTTC.

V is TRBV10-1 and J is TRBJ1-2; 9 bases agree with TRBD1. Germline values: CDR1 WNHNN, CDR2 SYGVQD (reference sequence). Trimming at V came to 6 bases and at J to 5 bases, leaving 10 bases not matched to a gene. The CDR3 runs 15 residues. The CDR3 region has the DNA TGCGCCAGCAGGGGATCCGGGACAGGGAGATATGGCTACACCTTC. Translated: CASRGSGTGRYGYTF.

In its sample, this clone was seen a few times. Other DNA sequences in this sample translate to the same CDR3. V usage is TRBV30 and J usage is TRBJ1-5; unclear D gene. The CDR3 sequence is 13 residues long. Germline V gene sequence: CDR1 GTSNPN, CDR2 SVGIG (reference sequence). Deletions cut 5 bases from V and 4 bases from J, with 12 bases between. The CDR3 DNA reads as TGTGCCTGGTCAGGAGGGAGTAATCAGCCCCAGCATTTT. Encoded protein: CAWSGGSNQPQHF.

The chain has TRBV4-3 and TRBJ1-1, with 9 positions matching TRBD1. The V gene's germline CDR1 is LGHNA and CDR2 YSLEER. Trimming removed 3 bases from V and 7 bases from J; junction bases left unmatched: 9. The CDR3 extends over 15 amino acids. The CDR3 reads CASSQGQGLLFEAFF. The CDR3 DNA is TGCGCCAGCAGCCAGGGACAGGGACTCCTCTTTGAAGCTTTCTTT.

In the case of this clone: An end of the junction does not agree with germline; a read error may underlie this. CDR3 in DNA: TGTGCTAGCAGCCGACCGCCCACCGGGGAGCTGTTTTTT. It encodes CASSRPPTGELFF. V is TRBV7-7 and J is TRBJ2-2; unclear D gene. The length of the CDR3 is 13 residues. Germline assignment: CDR1 SSHAT and CDR2 FNYEAQ (reference sequence). Complete variable domain (other parts from reference TRBV7-7 and TRBJ2-2): GAGVSQSPRYKVTKRGQDVTLRCDPISSHATLYWYQQALGQGPEFLTYFNYEAQPDKSGLPSDRFSAERPEGSISTLTIQRTEQRDSAMYRCASSRPPTGELFFGEGSRLTVL.

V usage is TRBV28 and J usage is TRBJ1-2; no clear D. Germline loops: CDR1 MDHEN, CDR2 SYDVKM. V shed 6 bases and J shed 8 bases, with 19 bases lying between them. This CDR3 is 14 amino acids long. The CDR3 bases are TGTGCCAGCAGAGCCCCAAAAATCGGCTACGGCTACACCTTC. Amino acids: CASRAPKIGYGYTF.

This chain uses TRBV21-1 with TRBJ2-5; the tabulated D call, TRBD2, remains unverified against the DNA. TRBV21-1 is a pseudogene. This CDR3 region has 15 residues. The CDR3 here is CASRPADRLRETQYF. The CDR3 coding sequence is TGTGCCAGCCGCCCCGCGGATCGGCTGCGAGAGACCCAGTACTTC.